These 26 T cell receptor beta chains came from one sample sequenced in a study of T cells in Graves' hyperthyroidism and ophthalmopathy. RNA transcripts served as the template for amplifying TCR beta CDR3 regions. The study used the HTBI primer set for a first-round RT-PCR of the TCR CDR3. TCRdb fed the multiplex PCR reads into MiXCR, producing one record per CDR3 protein. The sample yields about 840,000 distinct CDR3 sequences, around 39% seen once. Sequenced material: blood. All receptors come from a young man with Graves' hyperthyroidism.

The rearrangement uses TRBV2 and TRBJ2-7; perhaps TRBD2 as D (6 bases). V was clipped by 5 bases and J by 5 bases, with 19 bases between them. The CDR3 has 15 amino acids. CDR1 and CDR2 (germline): SNHLY, FYNNEI. The CDR3 region is CASSPTGGAGNEQYF. CDR3 bases: TGTGCCAGCAGTCCAACAGGAGGGGCGGGAAACGAGCAGTACTTC.

This clonotype occurred many times. The rearrangement uses TRBV7-3 and TRBJ1-1; D is ambiguous. CDR3 length: 13 residues. Germline-derived CDR1 and CDR2 are SGHTA and FQGTGA. Deletions cut 1 base from V and 0 bases from J, with 3 bases between. The CDR3 reads CASSLMLNTEAFF. The CDR3, as DNA: TGTGCCAGCAGCTTAATGTTGAACACTGAAGCTTTCTTT.

J is TRBJ2-2 and V is TRBV5-6; the D gene is possibly TRBD1 (5 bases). Germline V gene sequence: CDR1 SGHDT, CDR2 YYEEEE. Trimming pared 7 bases from V and 5 bases from J, leaving 15 bases between. This CDR3 region has 14 residues. DNA of the CDR3: TGTGCCAGCGGCAGGCCAGGGAAGACCGGGGAGCTGTTTTTT. This translates into CASGRPGKTGELFF.

This clonotype has at least ten counts. This chain links TRBV20-1 with TRBJ1-1; D gene uncertain. Germline assignment: CDR1 DFQATT and CDR2 SNEGSKA (reference sequence). V lost 4 bases and J 1 base, leaving 7 bases between the germline ends. The CDR3 contains 12 residues. DNA for the CDR3: TGCAGTGCTAATCGGGGGAACACTGAAGCTTTCTTT. Amino acids: CSANRGNTEAFF.

This clonotype was counted at least ten times. Here the CDR3 DNA reads TGTGCCAGCAGCTCGACGAGCCAAGAGACCCAGTACTTC. Protein sequence: CASSSTSQETQYF. The rearrangement joins TRBV2 to TRBJ2-5; D is ambiguous. Trimming left V 6 bases short and J 1 base short, with 9 bases between. The germline V gene has CDR1 SNHLY and CDR2 FYNNEI. This CDR3 is built from 13 residues.

This clonotype has more than one count but fewer than ten. This chain links TRBV19 with TRBJ2-7; weak D call: TRBD2 (5 bases). Germline V gives CDR1 LNHDA, CDR2 SQIVND (reference sequence). This CDR3 is built from 13 residues. V lost 1 base and J 7 bases, leaving 11 bases between the germline ends. The CDR3, as DNA: TGTGCCAGTAGTATAGGAGGGTCGGGGGAGCAGTACTTC. It encodes CASSIGGSGEQYF.

This clonotype was picked up one time. Sequence at one end of the junction differs from germline and may be a read error. The chain uses TRBV6-5 and TRBJ1-5, with TRBD1 as a possible D gene (5 bases). The germline V gene has CDR1 MNHEY and CDR2 SVGAGI. The CDR3 sequence is 18 residues long. CDR3 DNA: TGTGCCATCAGTTACTCGAGGGCAGGGCCTTCGGGCAATCAGCCCCAGCATTTT. It specifies CAISYSRAGPSGNQPQHF.

In this sample, this clonotype turned up once. The V call is TRBV4-3, the J call TRBJ2-2, with 7 bases aligning to TRBD2. Germline V gene sequence: CDR1 LGHNA, CDR2 YSLEER. The CDR3 has 15 residues. With 3 bases clipped from V and 8 bases from J, the junction kept 9 bases outside the gene matches. CDR3 sequence (DNA): TGCGCCAGCAGCCAGACCTCCAGCGGGACTGGGGAGCTGTTTTTT. This sequence encodes CASSQTSSGTGELFF.

The V call is TRBV7-2, the J call TRBJ2-7, with no clear D. This CDR3 region has 14 residues. Germline values: CDR1 SGHTA, CDR2 FQGNSA. V lost 3 bases and J lost 7, with 16 bases in between. For the CDR3, the DNA is TGTGCCAGCAGCTTGGACGGAACCCCTGGGGAGCAGTACTTC. Translation gives CASSLDGTPGEQYF.

This clonotype was detected ten times or more. The chain links TRBV20-1 to TRBJ2-7, with TRBD2 matching 8 bases. The CDR3 consists of 14 residues. CDR1 is DFQATT, CDR2 SNEGSKA, per germline (reference sequence). The trim removed 6 bases at V and 0 bases at J, leaving 7 bases unmatched. The CDR3 is CSADGSGSSYEQYF. The CDR3 nucleotides read TGCAGTGCGGATGGGAGCGGGAGCTCCTACGAGCAGTACTTC.

In its sample, this clonotype was seen many times. The CDR3 reads CSVLANYGYTF. As DNA, the CDR3 is TGCAGTGTTTTGGCGAACTATGGCTACACCTTC. This chain connects TRBV20-1 to TRBJ1-2; no reliable D call. CDR3 length: 11 residues. V shed 7 bases and J shed 2 bases, with 8 bases lying between them. The germline gives CDR1 DFQATT, CDR2 SNEGSKA (reference sequence).

This clonotype was seen at least ten times. The chain employs TRBV7-9 and TRBJ1-2; D possibly corresponds to TRBD1 (5 bases). Between the trimmed V and J ends, which lost 5 bases and 4 bases, there was a span of 14 bases. The CDR3 covers 14 residues. The germline gives CDR1 SEHNR, CDR2 FQNEAQ (reference sequence). CDR3 residues: CASSRIQGVYGYTF. CDR3 nucleotides: TGTGCCAGCAGCCGAATCCAGGGAGTCTATGGCTACACCTTC.

V gene TRBV7-9 combines with J gene TRBJ1-5; D gene uncertain. The V end lost 1 base, the J end lost 7 bases, and 14 bases lay between the germline ends. Germline V lookup: CDR1 SEHNR, CDR2 FQNEAQ (reference sequence). The CDR3 loop spans 15 amino acids. CDR3 DNA: TGTGCCAGCAGCTTAGTCCCAGACTACGAGCAGCCCCAGCATTTT. Its translation is CASSLVPDYEQPQHF.

This clonotype has a handful of counts. This sequence joins TRBV5-4 and TRBJ2-7, with 7 bases lining up with TRBD1. V was clipped by 3 bases and J by 6 bases; unmatched bases: 9. Germline values: CDR1 SGHNT, CDR2 YYREEE (reference sequence). The CDR3 is 14 amino acids. CDR3 DNA: TGTGCCAGCAGCTATAACAGGGGAGAGGTCGAGCAGTACTTC. Translating gives CASSYNRGEVEQYF.

The rearrangement links TRBV12-3 or TRBV12-4 to TRBJ1-2, with D perhaps matching TRBD1 (5 bases). Trimming cost V 4 bases and J 4 bases, with 19 bases left between them. CDR3 length: 16 residues. CDR3 loop: CASSYNYAQGSYGYTF. Here the CDR3 DNA reads TGTGCCAGCAGTTATAATTATGCCCAGGGAAGCTATGGCTACACCTTC.

This clonotype was observed a handful of times. The V call is TRBV5-1, the J call TRBJ1-1; D not resolved. This CDR3 is 15 amino acids long. Germline CDR1 and CDR2: SGHRS and YFSETQ. V dropped 0 bases and J dropped 5 bases, with 14 bases sitting between them. The CDR3 protein is CASSLGEGLGTEAFF. The CDR3 coding sequence is TGCGCCAGCAGCTTGGGCGAGGGATTAGGAACTGAAGCTTTCTTT.

The chain couples TRBV4-1 to TRBJ2-5; no firm D call. Germline CDR1 and CDR2: MGHRA and YSYEKL. V was clipped by 1 base and J by 1 base, with 7 bases between them. The CDR3 consists of 14 residues. The CDR3 spells CASSQVATQETQYF. In DNA form, the CDR3 reads TGCGCCAGCAGCCAAGTCGCCACCCAAGAGACCCAGTACTTC.

This clonotype was detected only once. It is likely a read error, because the conserved phenylalanine at the end of the CDR3 is missing. The DNA is omitted, as the CDR3 cannot be located on it reliably, and the CDR3 follows TCRdb's listing. This chain joins TRBV14 and TRBJ1-4; the listed D gene, TRBD1, was not tested against the DNA. 10 amino acids form the CDR3, both terminal residues included. The germline V gene encodes CDR1 SGHDN and CDR2 FVKESK. CDR3 sequence: CASSQDWGAN.

This chain joins TRBV5-6 and TRBJ2-7, with D possibly TRBD2 on 5 matching bases. The CDR3 has 16 residues. Germline CDR1 is SGHDT and CDR2 is YYEEEE. Between the trimmed V and J ends, which lost 0 bases and 4 bases, there was a span of 17 bases. CDR3 sequence reads: CASSLEEAGALYEQYF. The CDR3 nucleotides read TGTGCCAGCAGCTTGGAGGAGGCCGGAGCGTTATACGAGCAGTACTTC.

The chain couples TRBV5-6 to TRBJ1-6; 7 bases fit TRBD1. The J segment lost 9 bases and the V segment lost 3 bases, leaving 12 bases of the junction unmatched. There are 16 residues in the CDR3. Looked up from germline, CDR1 is SGHDT and CDR2 is YYEEEE. The CDR3 DNA is TGTGCCAGCAGCTCCTTGACAGGGAAAATAAGTTCACCCCTCCACTTT. Translating gives CASSSLTGKISSPLHF.

The sample holds a few counts of this clonotype. The chain is built from TRBV2 and TRBJ2-5, with 9 bases identical to TRBD1. The germline gives CDR1 SNHLY, CDR2 FYNNEI. V lost 7 bases and J lost 7; bases outside the gene matches: 7. CDR3 size: 13 residues. The CDR3: CASTPGQGATQYF. The CDR3 DNA is TGTGCCAGCACCCCGGGACAGGGCGCGACCCAGTACTTC.

The chain employs TRBV6-5 and TRBJ2-7; a possible D gene is TRBD1 (6 bases). The CDR3 covers 12 residues. The germline gives CDR1 MNHEY, CDR2 SVGAGI. The CDR3 loop reads CATGPSSYEQYF. CDR3 coding DNA: TGTGCAACAGGGCCGAGCTCCTACGAGCAGTACTTC.

The chain carries TRBV4-1 and TRBJ1-4; D is perhaps TRBD1 (5 bases). CDR1 is MGHRA, CDR2 YSYEKL, per germline. V shed 2 bases and J shed 7 bases, with 14 bases lying between them. The CDR3 extends over 15 amino acids. This chain's CDR3 is CASSQLTEDVEKLFF. The DNA for the CDR3 is TGCGCCAGCAGCCAACTGACAGAGGATGTTGAAAAACTGTTTTTT.

The gene calls are TRBV28 and TRBJ2-7; 8 nucleotides agree with TRBD2. Looked up from germline, CDR1 is MDHEN and CDR2 is SYDVKM. Trimming removed 6 bases from V and 6 bases from J; junction bases left unmatched: 13. The CDR3 totals 15 residues. The CDR3 loop reads CASSPSGTSTSEQYF. DNA for the CDR3: TGTGCCAGCAGCCCCTCCGGGACTAGTACTTCCGAGCAGTACTTC. The whole variable domain, filled in from reference TRBV28 and TRBJ2-7, reads DVKVTQSSRYLVKRTGEKVFLECVQDMDHENMFWYRQDPGLGLRLIYFSYDVKMKEKGDIPEGYSVSREKKERFSLILESASTNQTSMYLCASSPSGTSTSEQYFGPGTRLTVT.

V usage is TRBV29-1 and J usage is TRBJ2-2, with unresolved D. The CDR3 is 13 residues long. Trimming took 5 bases from V and 3 from J, leaving 10 bases between them. Germline CDR1 SQVTM, CDR2 ANQGSEA. CDR3 DNA: TGCAGCGTTAAGACCGCAGACACCGGGGAGCTGTTTTTT. Protein sequence: CSVKTADTGELFF.

The chain joins TRBV19 to TRBJ1-1; D is unresolved. The CDR3 contains 17 residues. Germline lookup yields CDR1 LNHDA and CDR2 SQIVND (reference sequence). V was trimmed by 1 base and J by 4 bases, leaving 19 bases between them. The CDR3 loop is CASSIAGSLYRSTEAFF. For the CDR3, the DNA is TGTGCCAGTAGTATAGCCGGGTCGTTGTATAGAAGCACTGAAGCTTTCTTT.